One and the same sample provided the 30 T cell receptor beta chains below, sequenced in a study of T cells in Graves' hyperthyroidism and ophthalmopathy. Researchers amplified the TCR beta CDR3 regions from RNA transcripts. Researchers ran a first-round RT-PCR on the TCR CDR3 using the HTBI primer set. TCRdb ran MiXCR on the multiplex PCR reads and lists one entry per CDR3 protein. Of 350,000 to 400,000 distinct CDR3 sequences in the sample, 19% were seen once. The source material was blood. These receptors originate from a woman aged 18-35 years with Graves' hyperthyroidism.

Here the CDR3 reads CASGLPGAYEQYF. Here the CDR3 DNA reads TGTGCCAGCGGTCTACCGGGAGCTTACGAGCAGTACTTC. V usage is TRBV6-2 or TRBV6-3 and J usage is TRBJ2-7; possibly TRBD2 for D (6 bases). V was shortened by 8 bases and J by 4 bases, with 15 bases between the two germline ends. This CDR3 contains 13 residues. Germline CDR1 MNHEY, CDR2 SVGEGT.

This clonotype was counted many times. The chain links TRBV10-2 to TRBJ2-7; D may be TRBD2 (6 bases). The V gene's germline CDR1 is WSHSY and CDR2 SAAADI. The CDR3 loop spans 14 amino acids. V was cut by 7 bases and J by 0 bases, with 13 bases left in between. CDR3: CASTPGLVSYEQYF. Here the CDR3 DNA reads TGCGCCAGCACTCCGGGACTGGTCTCCTACGAGCAGTACTTC.

This chain joins TRBV5-1 and TRBJ2-7; D gene unclear. The CDR3 is 13 amino acids. V was shortened by 4 bases and J by 4 bases, with 12 bases between the two germline ends. CDR1 is SGHRS and CDR2 is YFSETQ in the germline V gene. The CDR3 loop is CASSPFGGYEQYF. As DNA, the CDR3 is TGCGCCAGCAGCCCCTTCGGCGGTTACGAGCAGTACTTC.

This clonotype occurred many times. The chain is built from TRBV28 and TRBJ2-7, with 7 bases matching TRBD1. V was pared by 6 bases and J by 2 bases, with 10 bases of the junction left unmatched. Per the germline V gene, CDR1 is MDHEN and CDR2 is SYDVKM. The CDR3 contains 15 residues. CDR3 loop: CASSQDRRGTYEQYF. DNA for the CDR3: TGTGCCAGCAGCCAGGACAGGCGAGGGACCTACGAGCAGTACTTC.

This chain connects TRBV7-8 to TRBJ1-1, with 8 bases aligning to TRBD1. CDR1 is SGHVS and CDR2 is FQNEAQ in the germline V gene. This CDR3 is 17 amino acids long. V lost 5 bases, J lost 5 bases, and 16 bases stayed unmatched. The DNA of the CDR3 is TGTGCCAGCAGCCCTTGGACAGGGCGATCTGGAGGGACTGAAGCTTTCTTT. It specifies CASSPWTGRSGGTEAFF.

This clonotype was counted many times. J is TRBJ1-2 and V is TRBV15, with TRBD1 as a possible D gene (6 bases). The V gene's germline CDR1 is LNHNV and CDR2 YYDKDF (reference sequence). V was cut by 4 bases and J by 5 bases, with 11 bases left in between. CDR3 size: 13 residues. CDR3 in DNA: TGTGCCACCAGCATATCCAGGGGTTATGGCTACACCTTC. Residues: CATSISRGYGYTF.

This clonotype was counted at least ten times. This chain uses TRBV14 with TRBJ2-2; unclear D gene. Germline loops: CDR1 SGHDN, CDR2 FVKESK. V was trimmed by 2 bases and J by 4 bases, leaving 5 bases between them. The CDR3 is 13 amino acids. In nucleotides, the CDR3 is TGTGCCAGCAGCCAATATATCACCGGGGAGCTGTTTTTT. It encodes CASSQYITGELFF.

This clonotype was observed a single time. The rearrangement links TRBV9 to TRBJ2-2; D ambiguous. Trimming left V 3 bases short and J 5 bases short, with 8 bases between. This CDR3 region has 13 residues. The V gene's germline CDR1 is SGDLS and CDR2 YYNGEE. CDR3 sequence reads: CASSEESTGELFF. CDR3 coding DNA: TGTGCCAGCAGCGAGGAATCAACCGGGGAGCTGTTTTTT.

The rearrangement uses TRBV4-1 and TRBJ2-7; 7 positions agree with TRBD1. The CDR3 totals 15 residues. Germline values: CDR1 MGHRA, CDR2 YSYEKL. The V segment lost 3 bases and the J segment 5 bases; nucleotides outside the gene matches: 10. CDR3 sequence (DNA): TGCGCCAGCAGCCAGAACCCGGGACAGAAGGACGAGCAGTACTTC. Its translation is CASSQNPGQKDEQYF.

The chain uses TRBV15 and TRBJ1-3; the D gene is possibly TRBD1 (5 bases). The CDR3 contains 14 residues. The V gene's germline CDR1 is LNHNV and CDR2 YYDKDF (reference sequence). Trimming removed 7 bases at V and 3 bases at J, with 13 bases between. CDR3 in amino acids: CATTQGGYGNTIYF. As DNA, the CDR3 is TGTGCCACCACCCAGGGAGGGTATGGAAACACCATATATTTT.

The chain combines TRBV4-1 with TRBJ1-1, with D perhaps matching TRBD1 (5 bases). V gave up 6 bases and J gave up 1 base, with 9 bases separating them. In germline, CDR1 is MGHRA, CDR2 YSYEKL. The CDR3 runs to 13 residues. The CDR3 region is CASRHGANTEAFF. CDR3 nucleotides: TGCGCCAGCAGACATGGGGCGAACACTGAAGCTTTCTTT.

There are a few counts of this clonotype. The chain uses TRBV7-3 and TRBJ2-2; TRBD2 matches 12 bases. Germline V gene data show CDR1 as SGHTA and CDR2 as FQGTGA. This CDR3 is built from 18 residues. The J segment lost 6 bases and the V segment lost 4 bases, leaving 12 bases of the junction unmatched. CDR3 DNA sequence: TGTGCCAGCAGCTCTGGGACTAGCGGGCTGGCAACTCCCGGGGAGCTGTTTTTT. This gives the protein CASSSGTSGLATPGELFF.

The gene calls are TRBV27 and TRBJ1-1; 12 bases align to TRBD1. Germline trimming cut 6 bases from V and 7 bases from J; bases unmatched to any gene: 9. Germline CDR1 MNHEY, CDR2 SMNVEV (reference sequence). The CDR3 runs to 15 residues. CDR3 loop: CASRPRDRGLGEAFF. The CDR3 DNA follows: TGTGCCAGCAGGCCCCGGGACAGGGGGCTCGGTGAAGCTTTCTTT.

The rearrangement joins TRBV5-5 to TRBJ1-1, with a weak D call TRBD1 (5 bases). The CDR3 runs 13 residues. Trimming shortened V by 2 bases and J by 6 bases, and 11 bases separated the two germline ends. Looked up from germline, CDR1 is SGHKS and CDR2 is YYEKEE (reference sequence). CDR3 loop: CASSFSGLSEAFF. The CDR3 DNA is TGTGCCAGCAGCTTCTCAGGGTTGTCTGAAGCTTTCTTT. Variable domain in full (rest from reference TRBV5-5 and TRBJ1-1): DAGVTQSPTHLIKTRGQQVTLRCSPISGHKSVSWYQQVLGQGPQFIFQYYEKEERGRGNFPDRFSARQFPNYSSELNVNALLLGDSALYLCASSFSGLSEAFFGQGTRLTVV.

This clonotype was seen at least ten times. This CDR3 is CASSLGGPSYGYTF. The CDR3 nucleotides are TGTGCCAGCAGCTTAGGTGGGCCGTCCTATGGCTACACCTTC. This chain joins TRBV7-9 and TRBJ1-2; no clear D. The CDR3 runs to 14 residues. Trimming took off 1 base at V and 4 bases at J, with 10 bases between the two ends. CDR1 and CDR2 from the germline V gene are SEHNR and FQNEAQ (reference sequence).

This clonotype showed up many times. CDR3 in amino acids: CATSDQSTGEETQYF. DNA for the CDR3: TGTGCCACCAGTGATCAGTCGACAGGGGAAGAGACCCAGTACTTC. This chain links TRBV24-1 with TRBJ2-5, with 8 bases aligning to TRBD1. The J segment lost 3 bases and the V segment lost 3 bases, leaving 5 bases of the junction unmatched. Germline-derived CDR1 and CDR2 are KGHDR and SFDVKD. CDR3 length: 15 residues.

V and J are TRBV29-1 and TRBJ2-7; D may match TRBD1 or TRBD2 (5 bases each). Germline loops: CDR1 SQVTM, CDR2 ANQGSEA. The CDR3 is made up of 12 amino acids. V lost 4 bases and J 3 bases, leaving 10 bases between the germline ends. DNA of the CDR3: TGCAGCGTTGGGGGGACCCACTACGAGCAGTACTTC. Residues: CSVGGTHYEQYF.

This clonotype was seen many times. The chain combines TRBV27 with TRBJ1-1; D may be TRBD1 (5 bases). CDR3 size: 14 residues. Trimming shortened V by 6 bases and J by 3 bases, and 14 bases separated the two germline ends. CDR1 is MNHEY and CDR2 is SMNVEV in the germline V gene (reference sequence). The CDR3 coding sequence is TGTGCCAGCAGCCGACTTGACAGATACACTGAAGCTTTCTTT. This gives the protein CASSRLDRYTEAFF.

There are a few counts of this clonotype. This chain's CDR3 is CASSSRGDNTEAFF. CDR3 coding DNA: TGTGCCAGCAGTTCCAGGGGCGACAACACTGAAGCTTTCTTT. This chain joins TRBV6-2 or TRBV6-3 and TRBJ1-1; D may be TRBD1 (6 bases). There are 14 residues in the CDR3. The germline gives CDR1 MNHEY, CDR2 SVGEGT. The V end was cut by 4 bases, the J end by 2 bases, with 11 bases between.

This clonotype was found many times. The V call is TRBV6-1, the J call TRBJ1-2; D is perhaps TRBD1 (5 bases). CDR1 is MNHNS and CDR2 is SASEGT in the germline V gene. The CDR3 totals 15 residues. V lost 6 bases to trimming and J lost 8 bases, with 22 bases between them. CDR3 sequence: CASRPIGTKWRGYTF. CDR3 DNA sequence: TGTGCCAGCAGACCAATAGGGACCAAGTGGCGAGGCTACACCTTC.

The chain recombines TRBV11-3 with TRBJ1-1; 8 positions agree with TRBD1. J was trimmed by 11 bases and V by 5 bases; bases with no gene match: 4. The CDR3 consists of 11 residues. Germline CDR1 reads SGHNT; CDR2 reads YENEEA. The chain's CDR3 is CASSLQGAAFF. The DNA for the CDR3 is TGTGCCAGCAGCCTCCAGGGGGCTGCTTTCTTT.

This clonotype was counted ten times or more. The chain uses TRBV2 and TRBJ1-3; D not certain. The V gene's germline CDR1 is SNHLY and CDR2 FYNNEI. Between the trimmed V and J ends, which lost 7 bases and 3 bases, there was a span of 16 bases. The CDR3 is 15 amino acids. The CDR3 is CASTIDIAHGNTIYF. The CDR3 nucleotides read TGTGCCAGCACTATTGACATTGCACATGGAAACACCATATATTTT.

This clonotype was seen many times. V is TRBV5-1 and J is TRBJ2-5, with D possibly matching TRBD1 (6 bases). The V gene's germline CDR1 is SGHRS and CDR2 YFSETQ. The V end was cut by 6 bases, the J end by 2 bases, with 14 bases between. The CDR3 loop spans 14 amino acids. Written as DNA, the CDR3 is TGCGCCAGCAAGCAGACAGGAGAACAAGAGACCCAGTACTTC. Its translation: CASKQTGEQETQYF.

This clonotype was counted many times. The CDR3 DNA is TGTGCCAGCAGCTTAGAACGGGCAGGCGGTGGCTACACCTTC. Translation: CASSLERAGGGYTF. The V and J genes are TRBV7-2 and TRBJ1-2; D unclear. V was clipped by 1 base and J by 7 bases, with 13 bases between them. CDR3 length equals 14 residues. CDR1 and CDR2 (germline): SGHTA, FQGNSA.

This clonotype was recorded many times. The rearrangement links TRBV6-2 or TRBV6-3 to TRBJ1-6, with D perhaps matching TRBD1 (6 bases). V was shortened by 7 bases and J by 8 bases, with 21 bases between the two germline ends. Germline V CDR1 and CDR2: MNHEY, SVGEGT. This CDR3 is 16 amino acids long. The chain's CDR3 is CASTPHGTFNDSPLHF. CDR3 DNA: TGTGCCAGCACCCCCCACGGGACATTTAATGATTCACCCCTCCACTTT.

This clonotype occurred many times. The chain carries TRBV12-3 or TRBV12-4 and TRBJ1-1; 7 bases fit TRBD1. J lost 0 bases, V lost 1 base, and 2 bases had no gene match. This CDR3 has 15 residues. The CDR3 region is CASSLVGTVNTEAFF. CDR3 nucleotide sequence: TGTGCCAGCAGTTTAGTGGGGACAGTGAACACTGAAGCTTTCTTT.

The sample holds many counts of this clonotype. The gene calls are TRBV6-5 and TRBJ1-2; the D gene is possibly TRBD1 (5 bases). Trimming took 1 base from V and 1 from J, leaving 13 bases between them. This CDR3 comprises 16 residues. The germline CDR1 and CDR2 sequences are MNHEY and SVGAGI. As DNA, the CDR3 is TGTGCCAGCAGTTACTACAGGAAGAAAATTAACTATGGCTACACCTTC. Translation: CASSYYRKKINYGYTF.

This clonotype occurred many times. The chain carries TRBV6-1 and TRBJ2-5; no reliable D call. CDR1 MNHNS and CDR2 SASEGT come from the germline V gene. This CDR3 contains 16 residues. V lost 4 bases, J lost 1 base, and 16 bases lay in between. The CDR3 region has the DNA TGTGCCAGCAGTGCCGCGACGGTGCAGTCCCAAGAGACCCAGTACTTC. It codes for CASSAATVQSQETQYF.

Many counts were recorded for this clonotype. The J gene is TRBJ2-7, the V gene TRBV20-1; tentatively, D is TRBD1 (6 bases). CDR1 and CDR2 from the germline V gene are DFQATT and SNEGSKA (reference sequence). The germline V and J ends were trimmed by 6 bases and 1 base, with 16 bases remaining between them. CDR3 size: 14 residues. For the CDR3, the DNA is TGCAGTGCACCAGACAGGAGGTCTTCCTACGAGCAGTACTTC. As protein: CSAPDRRSSYEQYF.

This clonotype was seen at least ten times. The chain employs TRBV5-1 and TRBJ1-3; D possibly corresponds to TRBD1 (6 bases). This CDR3 contains 16 residues. Deletions cut 5 bases from V and 0 bases from J, with 15 bases between. The germline V gene encodes CDR1 SGHRS and CDR2 YFSETQ. CDR3 in DNA: TGCGCCAGCAGTCAAGGGACACTTTACTCTGGAAACACCATATATTTT. Its translation: CASSQGTLYSGNTIYF.